What follows describes a single T cell receptor (beta chain). Method: immunoSEQ multiplex PCR; TCRdb's copy keeps in-frame clones and lacks some. In the table there are over 250,000 clones, around 84% of which are singletons. This specimen belongs to a study of blood T cell repertoires in COVID-19. V shed 8 bases, J shed 3 bases, and the junction held 9 bases outside the gene matches. Germline assignment: CDR1 SNHLY and CDR2 FYNNEI. This CDR3 spans 17 amino acids. The receptor was derived from a middle-aged man who had been exposed to COVID-19. The sample comprised PBMCs or T cells enriched from blood (not recorded which). This chain uses TRBV2 with TRBJ2-6; 11 nucleotides align to TRBD1. CDR3 residues: CASRGQGDRVGANVLTF. For the CDR3, the DNA is TGTGCCAGCCGGGGACAGGGGGATAGAGTTGGGGCCAACGTCCTGACTTTC.